The entry below describes one T cell receptor (beta chain). TCRdb reprocessed the 5' RACE reads and stores each CDR3 protein as one record, lacking DNA. The sample table includes about 380,000 distinct CDR3 sequences. This CDR3 region has 17 residues. These data originate in a study of monozygotic twins with inflammatory bowel disease. The chain uses TRBV12-3 or TRBV12-4 and TRBJ2-2. The sequencing input was blood. The receptor was isolated from a human donor with ulcerative colitis or Crohn's disease, or a healthy co-twin of an affected twin (not recorded which). This chain's CDR3 is CASSFGYLQSNTGELFF.